The 6 T cell receptor beta chains in this list originate from one sample, sequenced in a study of shared clonotypes between healthy human individuals. Profiled with immunoSEQ multiplex PCR; TCRdb holds only in-frame clones, not every one. Among approximately 2,000,000 clones listed, about nine tenths were seen once. The sample comprised naive CD4+ T cells from PBMCs. The subset was: CD45RA+ positively selected. The receptors derive from a young man in good health. Some clones in this sample may be carry-over from other donors' samples.

The genes are TRBV11-2 and TRBJ2-1; D may be TRBD1 (5 bases). CDR1 SGHAT and CDR2 FQNNGV come from the germline V gene. V was trimmed by 5 bases and J by 1 base, leaving 12 bases between them. This CDR3 has 15 amino acids. The CDR3 region is CASSVQGGSYNEQFF. The CDR3, as DNA: TGTGCCAGCAGCGTCCAGGGTGGTTCCTACAATGAGCAGTTCTTC.

Regarding this clone: Other DNA sequences from this sample encode an identical CDR3 as well. This chain connects TRBV29-1 to TRBJ1-3; D uncertain. Trimming left V 4 bases short and J 2 bases short, with 3 bases between. Germline V gene data show CDR1 as SQVTM and CDR2 as ANQGSEA. This CDR3 contains 11 residues. The CDR3 is CSVGAGNTIYF. Here the CDR3 DNA reads TGCAGCGTTGGGGCTGGAAACACCATATATTTT.

J is TRBJ2-6 and V is TRBV9, with D maybe TRBD1 (5 bases). Germline loops: CDR1 SGDLS, CDR2 YYNGEE. The CDR3 consists of 16 residues. The V end was cut by 5 bases, the J end by 0 bases, with 12 bases between. The CDR3 here is CASSAGHSSGANVLTF. For the CDR3, the DNA is TGTGCCAGCAGTGCTGGACACAGCTCTGGGGCCAACGTCCTGACTTTC.

Details on this clone: Other DNA sequences in the same sample also yield this CDR3. V usage is TRBV5-5 and J usage is TRBJ1-1; D unresolved. Germline lookup yields CDR1 SGHKS and CDR2 YYEKEE (reference sequence). V gave up 2 bases and J gave up 2 bases, with 7 bases separating them. This CDR3 region has 13 residues. This CDR3 reads CASSLGPNTEAFF. For the CDR3, the DNA is TGTGCCAGCAGCTTAGGGCCTAACACTGAAGCTTTCTTT.

To note about this clone: The same CDR3 is also encoded by other DNA sequences in this sample. The chain couples TRBV6-5 to TRBJ2-7; unclear D gene. Germline assignment: CDR1 MNHEY and CDR2 SVGAGI. The CDR3 is 14 residues long. The ends were cut back, 0 bases at V and 2 bases at J, with 8 bases in the middle. For the CDR3, the DNA is TGTGCCAGCAGTTACTCGAAAGGGCCCTACGAGCAGTACTTC. It encodes CASSYSKGPYEQYF.

The V and J genes are TRBV4-1 and TRBJ1-4; no firm D call. Trimming removed 4 bases from V and 4 bases from J, with 13 bases in between. Per the germline V gene, CDR1 is MGHRA and CDR2 is YSYEKL. The CDR3 loop spans 15 amino acids. Here the CDR3 reads CASSRTGEDNEKLFF. The CDR3 bases are TGCGCCAGCAGCCGGACCGGGGAGGATAATGAAAAACTGTTTTTT.